The next 8 T cell receptor beta chains were all read from a single sample in a study of cytomegalovirus exposure and HLA in healthy donors. The PCR made use of 60 Vbeta and 13 Jbeta primers. Assay: immunoSEQ multiplex PCR; the TCRdb copy retains only in-frame clones and omits some. The table records around 120,000 clones, 50% to 65% of them present only once. Sequenced sample: PBMCs. Every receptor here comes from a man younger than 40 in good health and CMV-seropositive.

The chain links TRBV27 to TRBJ1-2, with 8 bases lining up with TRBD1. The CDR3 is made up of 13 amino acids. Losses at the gene ends were 5 bases for V and 6 bases for J; bases not matched to a gene: 5. Germline CDR1 MNHEY, CDR2 SMNVEV (reference sequence). The CDR3 DNA follows: TGTGCCAGCAGTAGGACAGGGTTCGATGGCTACACCTTC. This gives the protein CASSRTGFDGYTF.

On this clone itself: The sample has other DNA sequences that encode this CDR3 too. V is TRBV27 and J is TRBJ1-1, with 7 bases fitting TRBD1. Germline V CDR1 and CDR2: MNHEY, SMNVEV (reference sequence). This CDR3 spans 15 amino acids. The V and J ends lost 0 bases and 5 bases, in that order; junction bases with no gene match: 6. The CDR3 sequence is CASSLSPGGNTEAFF. CDR3 DNA sequence: TGTGCCAGCAGTTTATCCCCAGGGGGTAATACTGAAGCTTTCTTT.

There are a few counts of this clone. The V call is TRBV2, the J call TRBJ1-2; possible D gene TRBD1, 5 bases. V was pared by 4 bases and J by 3 bases, with 9 bases between. The CDR3 consists of 13 residues. The germline V gene has CDR1 SNHLY and CDR2 FYNNEI. CDR3: CASSAQGDYGYTF. CDR3 nucleotides: TGTGCCAGCAGTGCCCAGGGTGACTATGGCTACACCTTC.

V usage is TRBV2 and J usage is TRBJ2-7; tentatively, D is TRBD1 (6 bases). Germline CDR1 SNHLY, CDR2 FYNNEI. The CDR3 sequence is 11 residues long. This chain's CDR3 is CDNRAAYEQYF. DNA of the CDR3: TGTGACAACAGGGCCGCCTACGAGCAGTACTTC.

This sequence joins TRBV11-3 and TRBJ2-2; no reliable D call. Between the trimmed V and J ends, which lost 3 bases and 4 bases, there was a span of 6 bases. The CDR3 length is 13 residues. Per germline, CDR1 SGHNT and CDR2 YENEEA. The CDR3 loop is CASSFGRTGELFF. The CDR3 DNA sequence: TGTGCCAGCAGCTTTGGGCGCACCGGGGAGCTGTTTTTT.

J is TRBJ1-2 and V is TRBV5-1; TRBD1 matches at 7 bases. Germline loops: CDR1 SGHRS, CDR2 YFSETQ. The CDR3 has 13 residues. V lost 4 bases and J lost 4; bases outside the gene matches: 4. CDR3 amino acids: CASSQGTAYGYTF. In DNA form, the CDR3 reads TGCGCCAGCAGCCAAGGGACAGCCTATGGCTACACCTTC.

Only a few counts were recorded for this clone. This sequence joins TRBV7-2 and TRBJ2-7; TRBD1 is a possible D gene (7 bases). V dropped 5 bases and J dropped 3 bases, with 14 bases sitting between them. The CDR3 is 14 amino acids. Germline assignment: CDR1 SGHTA and CDR2 FQGNSA. In DNA, the CDR3 is TGTGCCAGCAGCCGCGCGGGACAGCTCTACGAGCAGTACTTC. Encoded protein: CASSRAGQLYEQYF.

About this clone: One end of the junction varies from germline; a read error may be responsible. This rearrangement joins TRBV5-1 to TRBJ1-4, with 10 bases identical to TRBD1. The CDR3 has 19 residues. Germline CDR1 and CDR2: SGHRS and YFSETQ. CDR3 region: CASSIRPTGGLSTNEKLFF. In DNA, the CDR3 is TGCGCCAGCAGCATACGGCCGACAGGGGGCCTCTCAACAAATGAAAAACTGTTTTTT. Full variable domain (rest looked up from reference TRBV5-1 and TRBJ1-4): KAGVTQTPRYLIKTRGQQVTLSCSPISGHRSVSWYQQTPGQGLQFLFEYFSETQRNKGNFPGRFSGRQFSNSRSEMNVSTLELGDSALYLCASSIRPTGGLSTNEKLFFGSGTQLSVL.